These 11 T cell receptor beta chains were all obtained from the same sample, sequenced in a study of vaccination and CD4 T cells after COVID-19. Treatment meaning: approximately nine-day PBMC culture with coronavirus spike peptide pools or control peptides (ViraFEST assay). The antigens these receptors bind are not known. Cultured CD4+ T cell DNA was sequenced using the Oncomine TCR Beta short-read assay. TCRdb recomputed calls from the PCR reads with MiXCR, one row per CDR3 protein. Here the sample spans approximately 23,000 distinct CDR3 sequences, approximately 32% being singletons. The specimen sequenced was cultured CD4+ T cells from blood. The receptors originated from a human donor with COVID-19.

This sequence joins TRBV7-8 and TRBJ2-7; 10 bases fit TRBD1. The CDR3 extends over 14 amino acids. Germline CDR1 and CDR2: SGHVS and FQNEAQ. J gave up 4 bases and V 4 bases, and 4 bases lay outside the gene matches. The CDR3 DNA sequence: TGTGCCAGCAGCTCACCGGGACAGGGGTACGAGCAGTACTTC. Protein: CASSSPGQGYEQYF. The full variable domain, in which reference TRBV7-8 and TRBJ2-7 provide the parts outside the CDR3, is GAGVSQSPRYKVAKRGQDVALRCDPISGHVSLFWYQQALGQGPEFLTYFQNEAQLDKSGLPSDRFFAERPEGSVSTLKIQRTQQEDSAVYLCASSSPGQGYEQYFGPGTRLTVT.

This clonotype has just a few counts. The chain uses TRBV12-3 or TRBV12-4 and TRBJ1-4; possible D gene TRBD1, 6 bases. With 6 bases removed from V and 8 bases from J, the gap between germline ends came to 10 bases. CDR3 length: 12 residues. The CDR3 reads CASSRTDEKLFF. For the CDR3, the DNA is TGTGCCAGCAGCCGGACAGACGAAAAACTGTTTTTT.

This clonotype was detected a few times. CDR3 sequence reads: CSARTRGDTSDTQYF. For the CDR3, the DNA is TGCAGTGCTAGAACGCGGGGGGATACTTCAGATACGCAGTATTTT. V is TRBV20-1 and J is TRBJ2-3; 8 bases are shared with TRBD2. The junction had 8 bases not matched to a gene; V was cut back by 2 bases and J by 4 bases. The CDR3 is 15 amino acids. CDR1 and CDR2 (germline): DFQATT, SNEGSKA (reference sequence).

The sample holds a few counts of this clonotype. The chain couples TRBV28 to TRBJ1-5; TRBD1 agrees at 9 bases. V lost 4 bases to trimming and J lost 4 bases; unmatched junction nucleotides: 5. This CDR3 is built from 15 residues. Germline-derived CDR1 and CDR2 are MDHEN and SYDVKM. The CDR3 reads CASSSPGQGNQPQHF. The CDR3 DNA is TGTGCCAGCAGTTCCCCGGGACAGGGAAATCAGCCCCAGCATTTT. The variable domain in full, with the rest retrieved from reference TRBV28 and TRBJ1-5, is DVKVTQSSRYLVKRTGEKVFLECVQDMDHENMFWYRQDPGLGLRLIYFSYDVKMKEKGDIPEGYSVSREKKERFSLILESASTNQTSMYLCASSSPGQGNQPQHFGDGTRLSIL.

This chain joins TRBV9 and TRBJ2-7; 7 bases are shared with TRBD2. V shed 3 bases, J shed 5 bases, and the junction held 8 bases outside the gene matches. The CDR3 runs 14 residues. From germline, CDR1 is SGDLS and CDR2 YYNGEE. The CDR3 loop reads CASSAGLELNEQYF. CDR3 in DNA: TGTGCCAGCAGCGCCGGACTAGAGCTTAACGAGCAGTACTTC.

As to this clonotype: The junction departs from the called germline gene at one end, perhaps through a read error. The gene calls are TRBV7-7 and TRBJ2-3; 8 bases line up with TRBD2. The germline V gene has CDR1 SSHAT and CDR2 FNYEAQ (reference sequence). This CDR3 has 15 residues. The CDR3 region is CASSLDGGGTDTQYF. The CDR3 DNA reads TGTGCTAGCAGCTTAGACGGGGGGGGCACAGATACGCAGTATTTT.

As for this clonotype: One junction end disagrees with the germline gene, perhaps due to a read error. This chain links TRBV2 with TRBJ1-2; D is ambiguous. The CDR3 has 10 amino acids. CDR1 and CDR2 (germline): SNHLY, FYNNEI. CDR3 residues: CASSEARTLF. The CDR3 DNA is TGTGCCAGCAGTGAAGCGCGGACCTTATTC. Together with reference TRBV2 and TRBJ1-2, the CDR3 gives the full variable domain: EPEVTQTPSHQVTQMGQEVILRCVPISNHLYFYWYRQILGQKVEFLVSFYNNEISEKSEIFDDQFSVERPDGSNFTLKIRSTKLEDSAMYFCASSEARTLFGSGTRLTVV.

This rearrangement joins TRBV7-2 to TRBJ2-4, with a possible D match to TRBD2 (5 bases). This CDR3 is built from 15 residues. The V end was cut by 2 bases, the J end by 0 bases, with 8 bases between. Germline assignment: CDR1 SGHTA and CDR2 FQGNSA. The CDR3 DNA sequence: TGTGCCAGCAGCTTACCGGGATTAGCCAAAAACATTCAGTACTTC. This codes for CASSLPGLAKNIQYF.

Here the CDR3 reads CASSQASAGGLNEQFF. DNA for the CDR3: TGTGCCAGCAGCCAAGCATCGGCGGGGGGGTTGAATGAGCAGTTCTTC. The V and J genes are TRBV4-2 and TRBJ2-1; TRBD2 matches at 9 bases. The germline V gene encodes CDR1 LGHNA and CDR2 YNFKEQ. Trimming removed 1 base from V and 7 bases from J; junction bases left unmatched: 8. The CDR3 length is 16 residues.

This chain joins TRBV4-2 and TRBJ1-2; D possibly corresponds to TRBD1 (5 bases). There are 13 residues in the CDR3. V dropped 4 bases and J dropped 0 bases, with 6 bases sitting between them. Per the germline V gene, CDR1 is LGHNA and CDR2 is YNFKEQ. The CDR3 nucleotides are TGTGCCAGCAGCCCACAGGCTAACTATGGCTACACCTTC. Its translation: CASSPQANYGYTF.

V usage is TRBV2 and J usage is TRBJ1-6, with 10 bases aligning to TRBD1. This CDR3 comprises 16 residues. The germline CDR1 and CDR2 sequences are SNHLY and FYNNEI. V trimming: 4 bases; J trimming: 9 bases; junction bases outside the gene matches: 9. CDR3 DNA sequence: TGTGCCAGCAGTGCCCGGACAGGGGGGGAAGGTTCACCCCTCCACTTT. It codes for CASSARTGGEGSPLHF.